This record looks at one T cell receptor beta chain sequence and its context. This specimen includes other DNA sequences encoding the same CDR3. The sample originates from a study of shared clonotypes between healthy human individuals. Study summary: Plates per donor: three CD4 naive, three CD4 memory, two CD8 naive, one CD8 memory.

The germline V gene has CDR1 MGHRA and CDR2 YSYEKL. V lost 0 bases and J 0 bases, leaving 9 bases between the germline ends. The CDR3 is 16 amino acids. This table comes from immunoSEQ multiplex PCR, and its TCRdb copy is limited to in-frame clones, with some not included. The table has some 660,000 clones, less than 80% seen once; the top ten hold 1.5% to 2%. The sequencing input was memory CD4+ T cells sorted from blood. The subset: CD45RA-negative fraction. The TCR originated in a woman in her 30s in good health. V usage is TRBV4-1 and J usage is TRBJ2-1; D remains ambiguous. Written as DNA, the CDR3 is TGCGCCAGCAGCCAAGACCGGGTTAGCTCCTACAATGAGCAGTTCTTC. Its translation: CASSQDRVSSYNEQFF.